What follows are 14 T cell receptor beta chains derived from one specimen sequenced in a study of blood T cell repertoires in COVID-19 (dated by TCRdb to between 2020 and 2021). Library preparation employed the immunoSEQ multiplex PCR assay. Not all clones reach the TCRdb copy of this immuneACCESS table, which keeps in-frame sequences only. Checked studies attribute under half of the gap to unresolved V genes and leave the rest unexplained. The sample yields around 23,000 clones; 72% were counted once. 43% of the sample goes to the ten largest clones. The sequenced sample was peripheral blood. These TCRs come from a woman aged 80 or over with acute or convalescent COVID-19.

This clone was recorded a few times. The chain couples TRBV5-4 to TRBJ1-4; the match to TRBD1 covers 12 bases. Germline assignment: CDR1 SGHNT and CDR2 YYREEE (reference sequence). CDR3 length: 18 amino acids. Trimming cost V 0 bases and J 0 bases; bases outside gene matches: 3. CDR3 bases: TGTGCCAGCAGCTTGGGAGGGACAGGGGGCGCAACTAATGAAAAACTGTTTTTT. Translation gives CASSLGGTGGATNEKLFF.

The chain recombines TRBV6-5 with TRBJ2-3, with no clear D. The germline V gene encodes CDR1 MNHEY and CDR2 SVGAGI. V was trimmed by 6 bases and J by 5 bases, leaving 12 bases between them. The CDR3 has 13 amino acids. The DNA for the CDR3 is TGTGCCAGCAGCCTACCTACGGGAGATACGCAGTATTTT. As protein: CASSLPTGDTQYF.

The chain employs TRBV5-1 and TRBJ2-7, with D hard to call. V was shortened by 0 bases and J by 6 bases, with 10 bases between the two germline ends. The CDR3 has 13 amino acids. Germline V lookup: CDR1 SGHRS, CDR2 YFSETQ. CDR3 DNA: TGCGCCAGCAGCTTGGGAGGCAAAACCGAGCAGTACTTC. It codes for CASSLGGKTEQYF.

CDR3 coding DNA: TGTGCCAGCAGCACCGGGACAGGGGGCGGCTATGGCTACACCTTC. The encoded protein is CASSTGTGGGYGYTF. The genes are TRBV5-4 and TRBJ1-2; 12 nucleotides align to TRBD1. The ends lost 4 bases at V and 4 bases at J; junction bases unmatched: 5. The CDR3 totals 15 residues. Germline loops: CDR1 SGHNT, CDR2 YYREEE (reference sequence).

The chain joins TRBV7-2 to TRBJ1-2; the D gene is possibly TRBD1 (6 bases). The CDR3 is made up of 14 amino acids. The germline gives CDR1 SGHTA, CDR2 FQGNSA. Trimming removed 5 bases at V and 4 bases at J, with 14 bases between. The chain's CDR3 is CASSVTGYGYGYTF. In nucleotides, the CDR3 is TGTGCCAGCAGCGTCACAGGGTACGGCTATGGCTACACCTTC.

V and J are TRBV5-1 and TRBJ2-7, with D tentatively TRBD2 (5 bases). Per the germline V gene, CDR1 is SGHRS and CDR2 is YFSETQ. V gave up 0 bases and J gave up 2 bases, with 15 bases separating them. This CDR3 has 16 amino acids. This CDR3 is CASSLAGTSSAYEQYF. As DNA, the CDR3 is TGCGCCAGCAGCTTGGCCGGTACTAGTTCGGCCTACGAGCAGTACTTC.

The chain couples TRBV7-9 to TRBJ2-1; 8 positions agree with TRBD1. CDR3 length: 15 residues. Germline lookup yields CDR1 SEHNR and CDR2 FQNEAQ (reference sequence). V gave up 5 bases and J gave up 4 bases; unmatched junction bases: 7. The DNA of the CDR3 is TGTGCCAGCAGCGCCGACAGGGGATCTTACAATGAGCAGTTCTTC. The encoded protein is CASSADRGSYNEQFF.

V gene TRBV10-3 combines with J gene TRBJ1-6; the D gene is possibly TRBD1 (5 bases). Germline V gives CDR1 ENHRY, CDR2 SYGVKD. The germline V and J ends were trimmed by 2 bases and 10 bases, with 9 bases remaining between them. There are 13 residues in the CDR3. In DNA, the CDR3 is TGTGCCATCAGTGAGGGGGGGGGATCACCCCTCCACTTT. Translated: CAISEGGGSPLHF.

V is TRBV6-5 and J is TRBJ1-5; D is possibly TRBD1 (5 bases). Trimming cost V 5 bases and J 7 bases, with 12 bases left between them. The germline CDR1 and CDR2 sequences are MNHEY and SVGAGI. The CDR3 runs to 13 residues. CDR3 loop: CASSTWGGQPQHF. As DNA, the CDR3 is TGTGCCAGCAGTACTTGGGGGGGGCAGCCCCAGCATTTT.

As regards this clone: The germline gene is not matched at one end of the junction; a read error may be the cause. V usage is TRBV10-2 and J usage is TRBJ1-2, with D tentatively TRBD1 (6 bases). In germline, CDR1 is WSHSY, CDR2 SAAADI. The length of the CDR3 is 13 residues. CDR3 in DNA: TGCGCTAGCAGCGGACAGCCGAACTATGGCTACACCTTC. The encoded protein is CASSGQPNYGYTF.

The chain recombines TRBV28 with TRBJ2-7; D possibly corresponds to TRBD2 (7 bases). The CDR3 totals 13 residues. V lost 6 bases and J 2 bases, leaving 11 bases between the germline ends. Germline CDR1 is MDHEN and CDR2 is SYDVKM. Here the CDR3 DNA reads TGTGCCAGCAGAGAGGGGGGGCCCTACGAGCAGTACTTC. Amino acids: CASREGGPYEQYF.

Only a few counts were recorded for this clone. CDR3 coding DNA: TGCGCCAGCAGCCAAGAGGGACAGGGGAATGAAAAACTGTTTTTT. Protein sequence: CASSQEGQGNEKLFF. The gene calls are TRBV4-1 and TRBJ1-4; 10 bases align to TRBD1. In germline, CDR1 is MGHRA, CDR2 YSYEKL. V was pared by 0 bases and J by 5 bases, with 0 bases of the junction left unmatched. The CDR3 is made up of 15 amino acids.

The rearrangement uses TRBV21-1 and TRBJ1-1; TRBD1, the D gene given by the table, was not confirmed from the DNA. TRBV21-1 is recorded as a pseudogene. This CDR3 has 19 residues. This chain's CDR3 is CASSTQWVQRGRMNTEAFF. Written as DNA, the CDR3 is TGTGCCAGCAGCACCCAGTGGGTACAGAGGGGGCGCATGAACACTGAAGCTTTCTTT.

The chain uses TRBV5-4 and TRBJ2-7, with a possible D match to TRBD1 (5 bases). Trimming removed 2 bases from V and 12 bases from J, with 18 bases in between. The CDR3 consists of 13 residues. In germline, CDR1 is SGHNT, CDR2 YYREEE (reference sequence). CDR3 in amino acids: CASSFDSTLRWYF. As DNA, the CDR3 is TGTGCCAGCAGCTTCGACAGCACCCTACGATGGTACTTC.